A selection of T cell receptor beta chains follows, all from one sample in a study of human CD8 memory T cell subsets. TCRdb reprocessed the 5' RACE reads and stores each CDR3 protein as one record, lacking DNA. The ten most abundant clones cover around 25% of a sample with more than 5,500 distinct CDR3 sequences. Sequencing input: CD8+ stem-like memory T cells (TSCM and TCM) sorted from PBMCs. These receptors all stem from a human donor in good health. Both conserved end residues are part of each CDR3. The order of the fields is V gene, J gene, clone size, CDR3 protein. Size tells how often a clone was seen (once, few, many) or the class of an expanded clone, and some rows leave it out.

V: TRBV5-6; J: TRBJ2-3; size: NA; CDR3: CASSLGPHLVSQYF
V: TRBV19; J: TRBJ2-3; size: NA; CDR3: CASSILDGDTQYF
V: TRBV6-2/TRBV6-3; J: TRBJ2-3; size: NA; CDR3: CASSRRGTPYAGGNTDTQYF
V: TRBV28; J: TRBJ1-5; size: NA; CDR3: CASTMGERGNQPQHF
V: TRBV7-9; J: TRBJ1-3; size: NA; CDR3: CASSLDSLLNTIYF
V: TRBV10-2; J: TRBJ1-5; size: NA; CDR3: CASRLGGSSNQPQHF
V: TRBV7-8; J: TRBJ2-3; size: NA; CDR3: CASSRSTDTQYF
V: TRBV14; J: TRBJ2-7; size: NA; CDR3: CASSPLGAGVLSYEQYF
V: TRBV29-1; J: TRBJ2-3; size: medium-sized; CDR3: CSVSLASTDTQYF
V: TRBV27; J: TRBJ1-6; size: NA; CDR3: CASSPGRSYNSPLHF
V: TRBV14; J: TRBJ1-4; size: medium-sized; CDR3: CASSLLTEAVEKLFF
V: TRBV12-3/TRBV12-4; J: TRBJ2-1; size: NA; CDR3: CASTLSGPSGEQFF
V: TRBV6-5; J: TRBJ1-1; size: NA; CDR3: CASSPEPNTEAFF
V: TRBV20-1; J: TRBJ2-7; size: medium-sized; CDR3: CSAPGLADYEQYF
V: TRBV5-1; J: TRBJ1-1; size: medium-sized; CDR3: CASSLAGAIMNTEAFF
V: TRBV19; J: TRBJ2-1; size: NA; CDR3: CASSNRGSSYNEQFF
V: TRBV19; J: TRBJ2-1; size: NA; CDR3: CASSGTEAYNEQFF
V: TRBV7-9; J: TRBJ2-1; size: medium-sized; CDR3: CASSLQNNNEQFF
V: TRBV5-5; J: TRBJ2-3; size: medium-sized; CDR3: CASSPIPSDTQYF
V: TRBV19; J: TRBJ2-7; size: NA; CDR3: CATADGSYEQYF
V: TRBV28; J: TRBJ2-5; size: NA; CDR3: CASSFFRVRQETQYF
V: TRBV12-3/TRBV12-4; J: TRBJ2-7; size: NA; CDR3: CASSWDHGRLYEQYF
V: TRBV27; J: TRBJ1-5; size: NA; CDR3: CAVGGGSNQPQHF
V: TRBV29-1; J: TRBJ2-7; size: large; CDR3: CSVSGPRTSYEQYF
V: TRBV13; J: TRBJ1-2; size: NA; CDR3: CASSLGRSNYGYTF
V: TRBV10-2; J: TRBJ2-3; size: NA; CDR3: CASAVEADGTQYF
V: TRBV15; J: TRBJ2-7; size: NA; CDR3: CATSEGQSLAAYEQYF
V: TRBV20-1; J: TRBJ2-7; size: NA; CDR3: CSARNLAGSSYEQYF
V: TRBV20-1; J: TRBJ2-7; size: NA; CDR3: CSASPVAGGPYEQYF
V: TRBV29-1; J: TRBJ2-1; size: NA; CDR3: CSVLGLAGRVEQFF
V: TRBV2; J: TRBJ1-5; size: NA; CDR3: CASGGQGRSQPQHF
V: TRBV29-1; J: TRBJ1-5; size: NA; CDR3: CSVAGSDSNQPQHF
V: TRBV7-6; J: TRBJ2-7; size: medium-sized; CDR3: CASSLERTSGYEQYF
V: TRBV20-1; J: TRBJ2-5; size: NA; CDR3: CSADRTSGTLWETQYF
V: TRBV28; J: TRBJ2-7; size: NA; CDR3: CASSLRLGLSYEQYF
V: TRBV5-1; J: TRBJ2-7; size: NA; CDR3: CASRYRDRGFYEQYF
V: TRBV7-6; J: TRBJ2-1; size: NA; CDR3: CASSLAGVSYNEQFF
V: TRBV28; J: TRBJ1-6; size: NA; CDR3: CASTTRVGLLDSPLHF
V: TRBV5-1; J: TRBJ2-7; size: NA; CDR3: CASSLEGAEQYF
V: TRBV2; J: TRBJ2-2; size: NA; CDR3: CASSEPDTGELFF
V: TRBV3-1; J: TRBJ2-7; size: NA; CDR3: CASSQGPHEQYF
V: TRBV4-2; J: TRBJ2-1; size: NA; CDR3: CASSQASGSGEQFF
V: TRBV15; J: TRBJ2-7; size: NA; CDR3: CATNPGEGRYEQYF
V: TRBV11-2; J: TRBJ2-3; size: NA; CDR3: CASSPGGVAGVYTDTQYF
V: TRBV28; J: TRBJ2-7; size: NA; CDR3: CASSWGAGGNEQYF
V: TRBV7-9; J: TRBJ2-7; size: NA; CDR3: CASSEAIGGYYEQYF
V: TRBV12-3/TRBV12-4; J: TRBJ2-3; size: medium-sized; CDR3: CASSPLGTDTQYF
V: TRBV28; J: TRBJ2-1; size: NA; CDR3: CASSLDGGEQFF
V: TRBV27; J: TRBJ1-1; size: NA; CDR3: CASSLNRASEAFF
V: TRBV28; J: TRBJ1-1; size: NA; CDR3: CATTGQMNTEAFF
V: TRBV7-9; J: TRBJ2-2; size: medium-sized; CDR3: CASSFNRELFF
V: TRBV6-6; J: TRBJ2-5; size: NA; CDR3: CASSNLAGKEETQYF